The T cell receptor beta chain described here comes from a study of somatic mutations in cytotoxic T cells in rheumatoid arthritis. Only in-frame clones appear in the TCRdb table, and some are missing; sequencing was by immunoSEQ multiplex PCR. Of about 19,000 clones in the sample, around 86% were seen once. Separation of CD4+ and CD8+ cells was performed by positive magnetic bead selection, and purity was verified by flow cytometry. The CDR3 is made up of 14 amino acids. Per the germline V gene, CDR1 is MNHEY and CDR2 is SMNVEV (reference sequence). The junction had 4 bases not matched to a gene; V was cut back by 6 bases and J by 2 bases.

V is TRBV27 and J is TRBJ1-5; TRBD1 agrees at 7 bases. This receptor was taken from an adult with rheumatoid arthritis. The specimen sequenced was CD8+ T cells sorted from blood. CDR3 sequence reads: CASRPGQRNQPQHF. The CDR3 DNA is TGTGCCAGCAGGCCGGGACAGCGCAATCAGCCCCAGCATTTT.